This passage covers 13 T cell receptor beta chains from one sample sequenced in a study of cytomegalovirus exposure and HLA in healthy donors. The study ran its PCR with 60 Vbeta and 13 Jbeta primers. This table comes from immunoSEQ multiplex PCR, and its TCRdb copy is limited to in-frame clones, with some not included. This sample contains some 51,000 clones. The material sequenced was PBMCs. These receptors all come from a man aged 35 to 55 in good health and CMV-seropositive.

The chain couples TRBV6-6 to TRBJ2-1; TRBD1 aligns across 8 bases. This CDR3 is 14 amino acids long. Germline trimming cut 4 bases from V and 5 bases from J; bases unmatched to any gene: 4. Per germline, CDR1 MNHNY and CDR2 SVGAGI (reference sequence). The CDR3 DNA is TGTGCCAGCAGTTCCGGACAGGGCGACAATGAGCAGTTCTTC. Amino acid sequence: CASSSGQGDNEQFF.

V gene TRBV7-6 combines with J gene TRBJ2-7; 7 nucleotides agree with TRBD1. V lost 1 base to trimming and J lost 3 bases; unmatched junction nucleotides: 9. This CDR3 has 16 amino acids. The germline CDR1 and CDR2 sequences are SGHVS and FNYEAQ. Here the CDR3 reads CASSLVGAGGGYEQYF. CDR3 nucleotide sequence: TGTGCCAGCAGCTTAGTGGGGGCAGGGGGTGGCTACGAGCAGTACTTC.

This chain connects TRBV7-9 to TRBJ1-1; D may be TRBD1 (6 bases). Germline-derived CDR1 and CDR2 are SEHNR and FQNEAQ (reference sequence). The V end was cut by 5 bases, the J end by 1 base, with 14 bases between. This CDR3 region has 15 residues. CDR3 loop: CASSPRGEGNTEAFF. The CDR3, as DNA: TGTGCCAGCAGCCCGAGGGGGGAGGGGAACACTGAAGCTTTCTTT.

J is TRBJ2-7 and V is TRBV11-2, with 8 bases lining up with TRBD2. The germline V gene encodes CDR1 SGHAT and CDR2 FQNNGV. The ends lost 1 base at V and 2 bases at J; junction bases unmatched: 4. The CDR3 totals 15 residues. CDR3 in amino acids: CASSLAGTRAYEQYF. As DNA, the CDR3 is TGTGCCAGCAGCTTAGCAGGGACTAGAGCCTACGAGCAGTACTTC. The complete variable domain, with remaining parts taken from reference TRBV11-2 and TRBJ2-7, reads EAGVAQSPRYKIIEKRQSVAFWCNPISGHATLYWYQQILGQGPKLLIQFQNNGVVDDSQLPKDRFSAERLKGVDSTLKIQPAKLEDSAVYLCASSLAGTRAYEQYFGPGTRLTVT.

The chain recombines TRBV10-3 with TRBJ1-1, with D maybe TRBD1 (6 bases). With 10 bases removed from V and 4 bases from J, the gap between germline ends came to 10 bases. The CDR3 consists of 11 residues. The germline gives CDR1 ENHRY, CDR2 SYGVKD. The CDR3 bases are TGTGCCACCAAAGGGGGCACTGAAGCTTTCTTT. Amino acids: CATKGGTEAFF.

This chain uses TRBV29-1 with TRBJ1-2, with 7 bases fitting TRBD1. CDR3 length equals 13 residues. Trimming removed 6 bases from V and 8 bases from J; junction bases left unmatched: 12. Germline CDR1 reads SQVTM; CDR2 reads ANQGSEA. The CDR3 is CSVDPPTGYGYTF. The DNA of the CDR3 is TGCAGCGTCGACCCCCCGACAGGGTACGGCTACACCTTC. The variable domain in full, completed from reference TRBV29-1 and TRBJ1-2, reads SAVISQKPSRDICQRGTSLTIQCQVDSQVTMMFWYRQQPGQSLTLIATANQGSEATYESGFVIDKFPISRPNLTFSTLTVSNMSPEDSSIYLCSVDPPTGYGYTFGSGTRLTVV.

DNA of the CDR3: TGTGCCAGCAGTTGGGGTGGACAGGTTTTTTCACCCCTCCACTTT. It encodes CASSWGGQVFSPLHF. The V call is TRBV6-5, the J call TRBJ1-6; 7 bases are shared with TRBD1. J lost 9 bases, V lost 4 bases, and 9 bases had no gene match. This CDR3 comprises 15 residues. The germline gives CDR1 MNHEY, CDR2 SVGAGI.

V and J are TRBV7-2 and TRBJ2-1; D call uncertain. CDR1 SGHTA and CDR2 FQGNSA come from the germline V gene. The ends were cut back, 4 bases at V and 6 bases at J, with 10 bases in the middle. The CDR3 spans 13 residues. CDR3 sequence: CASSSIPSNEQFF. The DNA for the CDR3 is TGTGCCAGCAGCTCCATACCTAGCAATGAGCAGTTCTTC.

The chain is built from TRBV9 and TRBJ1-1; D perhaps matches TRBD1 (6 bases). The germline gives CDR1 SGDLS, CDR2 YYNGEE. This CDR3 is built from 13 residues. The germline V and J ends were trimmed by 4 bases and 8 bases, with 15 bases remaining between them. The chain's CDR3 is CASSPTGSWEAFF. The CDR3 bases are TGTGCCAGCAGCCCTACAGGGTCATGGGAAGCTTTCTTT.

The gene calls are TRBV7-9 and TRBJ2-5; the D gene is possibly TRBD1 (6 bases). Trimming left V 7 bases short and J 1 base short, with 16 bases between. Germline CDR1 SEHNR, CDR2 FQNEAQ (reference sequence). The CDR3 extends over 15 amino acids. The CDR3 DNA is TGTGCCAGCAACCCAATCCGGGACACCCAAGAGACCCAGTACTTC. Encoded protein: CASNPIRDTQETQYF.

The chain recombines TRBV28 with TRBJ2-3; possibly TRBD2 for D (5 bases). CDR1 MDHEN and CDR2 SYDVKM come from the germline V gene. This CDR3 is built from 14 residues. V gave up 5 bases and J gave up 3 bases, with 12 bases separating them. CDR3 amino acids: CASSLSDSTDTQYF. CDR3 nucleotide sequence: TGTGCCAGCAGTCTCTCGGACTCAACAGATACGCAGTATTTT.

The chain joins TRBV11-2 to TRBJ1-6; no reliable D call. CDR3 length: 17 residues. CDR1 and CDR2 from the germline V gene are SGHAT and FQNNGV. The ends were cut back, 1 base at V and 0 bases at J, with 10 bases in the middle. The CDR3 nucleotides read TGTGCCAGCAGCTTAGTCCCGGGGAGCTCCTATAATTCACCCCTCCACTTT. This gives the protein CASSLVPGSSYNSPLHF. Together with reference TRBV11-2 and TRBJ1-6, the CDR3 gives the full variable domain: EAGVAQSPRYKIIEKRQSVAFWCNPISGHATLYWYQQILGQGPKLLIQFQNNGVVDDSQLPKDRFSAERLKGVDSTLKIQPAKLEDSAVYLCASSLVPGSSYNSPLHFGNGTRLTVT.

The chain employs TRBV5-1 and TRBJ2-7; 7 nucleotides line up with TRBD1. The CDR3 contains 15 residues. With V trimmed by 1 base and J by 0 bases, 4 bases remained unmatched. From germline, CDR1 is SGHRS and CDR2 YFSETQ. The CDR3 sequence is CASSLKGQSSYEQYF. The CDR3, as DNA: TGCGCCAGCAGCTTGAAGGGACAGAGCTCCTACGAGCAGTACTTC.